This TCR beta chain was profiled in a study of T cell responses to AZD1222 COVID-19 vaccine. Study-wide results and caveats: The study found Spike-specific TCR breadth and depth rose after two AZD1222 doses. Females made up more of the donors, who were largely white British, and clonal diversity may have come out too low. Repertoire collection took place solely once the T cell response had peaked. Dominant CD4 TCR responses targeted spike regions 160-218 and 743-854.

The table came from immunoSEQ multiplex PCR; TCRdb's copy has only in-frame clones and leaves some out. The table lists some 70,000 clones, about 80% of them singletons. Points on this clone: The antigen is not known.

The V and J ends lost 4 bases and 3 bases respectively, with 7 bases between them. The length of the CDR3 is 13 residues. Germline assignment: CDR1 SGHDN and CDR2 FVKESK. The origin of this receptor is an adult who received the AZD1222 COVID-19 vaccine. This chain links TRBV14 with TRBJ2-1; the D gene is possibly TRBD1 (6 bases). The sample here was peripheral blood, taken 28 days after the second AZD1222 dose. CDR3 loop: CASSPQGYNEQFF. Written as DNA, the CDR3 is TGTGCCAGCAGCCCACAGGGCTACAATGAGCAGTTCTTC.